This T cell receptor (beta chain) was observed in a study of T cells in Graves' hyperthyroidism and ophthalmopathy (dated by TCRdb to between 2019 and 2020). Background for the entire study: Peripheral blood samples were taken at initial diagnosis, before any treatment was given. To identify distinguishing TCR V-J signatures, a discovery cohort of some 99 patients was used, comprising some 45 with Graves' ophthalmopathy and some 60 with stable Graves' hyperthyroidism. Prospective prediction of ophthalmopathy was tested in an independent validation cohort consisting of 18 hyperthyroidism patients and some 17 patients who later progressed to ophthalmopathy. The 100 or so discovery patients were randomly divided into training and test sets at a 7:3 ratio. The study also compared thyroid tissue and blood T-cell repertoires from a handful of Graves' hyperthyroidism patients. After blood sampling, hyperthyroidism patients were treated with methimazole at a starting dose of 30 mg daily, and ophthalmopathy patients were treated with high-dose intravenous methylprednisolone. TCR Vbeta CDR3 sequencing of around 130 peripheral blood samples (over 40 ophthalmopathy, around 80 hyperthyroidism and roughly 17 progressor patients) is reported in the paper. Here is what the overall study found, with its caveats: No statistical method was used to set the sample size in advance, and investigators knew the group allocation. In cross-validation, a model built on a 13 V-J signature told ophthalmopathy apart from stable hyperthyroidism with roughly 87% sensitivity and 81% to 82% specificity, and in testing the same model reached 80%/75%. Blood samples also contained most of the expanded thyroid clonotypes (frequency above 0.001), which suggests that blood repertoires may reflect thyroid immune responses. In validation, the model predicted progression to ophthalmopathy with approximately 71% sensitivity and less than 80% specificity, a median of around 6.6 months before onset.

TCR beta CDR3 regions were amplified from RNA transcripts. The first round of RT-PCR for the TCR CDR3 was performed with the HTBI primer set and the Qiagen OneStep RT-PCR kit. Libraries were constructed in a second round of multiplex PCR, after which size selection and purification were carried out. Sequencing of the libraries was done on an Illumina HiSeq2000 using paired-end 100 bp reads. The original pipeline was this. Raw data were processed with SOAPnuke, discarding reads with adapters, uncalled bases, mean Phred below 15, or no exact constant-primer or identifier match. COPE v1.2.5 was used to merge high-quality paired reads, and clonotypes were defined as unique nucleotide sequences. Clonotypes were aligned to IMGT TRBV, TRBD and TRBJ reference segments using MiTCR v1.1. Analysis was restricted to V-J combinations with a frequency above 0.0001, which covered roughly 99% of repertoires. The TCS score was defined as F50 (clonal expansion) divided by E x V (chaos), with BLOSUM62-based TCRdist calculated between CDR3 peptides within each V-J. Welch's t-statistics and random forest reduced approximately 520 V-J features to roughly 13, which were used in a naive Bayes classifier (R e1071). In TCRdb, the public reads were trimmed at Q25 with fastp and aligned with MiXCR, with productive beta chains retained. Rows merge per CDR3 protein into single entries with the most common DNA and genes. The V and J calls and clone size are TCRdb's, not the authors'. The sample records some 740,000 distinct CDR3 sequences, 12% to 15% of which are singletons. The top ten hold roughly 10% of the sample.

The germline V gene encodes CDR1 LGHNA and CDR2 YNFKEQ. Reading from cysteine to phenylalanine, the CDR3 counts 20 amino acids. CDR3 DNA is the only sequence kept; it has 60 bases, read in frame from the first base. The V end gives up 2 bases and the J end 2 bases, leaving 19 bases in the junction not matched to a gene. Graves' hyperthyroidism was defined as stable when no progression to ophthalmopathy occurred over 18 months of follow-up. Hyperthyroidism patients were newly diagnosed, with disease duration under 2 months, and aged 18 to 65 years. Exclusion was applied to patients with uncontrolled infections, other autoimmune diseases, pregnancy or lactation. Clinical symptoms, serum thyroxine and TRAb, thyroid ultrasound, and orbital computed tomography formed the basis for the diagnoses. Ficoll-Paque density gradient centrifugation was used to isolate PBMCs from about 9.4 ml of fresh peripheral blood. Trizol reagent was used to extract total RNA, and RNA quality was then checked on an Agilent 2100 Bioanalyzer.

On this clonotype: Its recognized antigen is unknown. No qualities accompany the bases; no much larger clone lies one base away.

Input material: blood. This sequence uses TRBV4-2 and TRBJ2-5, with TRBD2 identical over 8 junction bases. The sequence came from a woman under 30 with Graves' hyperthyroidism. The CDR3 corresponds to CASSQWGPGTSPTIQETQYF. The sequence in DNA is TGTGCCAGCAGCCAATGGGGACCCGGGACTAGTCCCACCATTCAAGAGACCCAGTACTTC.